This TCR beta chain was identified during a study of OX40 agonist ivuxolimab in advanced cancers. On the study more broadly: The dose-escalation cohort had hepatocellular carcinoma, melanoma, renal cell or head and neck cancer.

Autoimmune disease history or systemic immunosuppression meant exclusion. V gave up 6 bases and J gave up 0 bases; unmatched junction bases: 6. This CDR3 has 15 residues. CDR1 MNHEY and CDR2 SMNVEV come from the germline V gene (reference sequence). Measured with immunoSEQ multiplex PCR; TCRdb has only the in-frame clones, and not every one. The repertoire holds roughly 28,000 clones, with more than 85% as singletons. Sequenced here: CD4+ or CD8+ T cells sorted from blood, sampled in a trial of the OX40 agonist ivuxolimab. The chain couples TRBV27 to TRBJ2-3, with 7 positions matching TRBD1. This TCR derives from an adult with an advanced solid tumor such as melanoma, head and neck, liver or kidney cancer. The CDR3 nucleotides are TGTGCCAGCAGCCCCGGGACAGCTAGCACAGATACGCAGTATTTT. It specifies CASSPGTASTDTQYF.